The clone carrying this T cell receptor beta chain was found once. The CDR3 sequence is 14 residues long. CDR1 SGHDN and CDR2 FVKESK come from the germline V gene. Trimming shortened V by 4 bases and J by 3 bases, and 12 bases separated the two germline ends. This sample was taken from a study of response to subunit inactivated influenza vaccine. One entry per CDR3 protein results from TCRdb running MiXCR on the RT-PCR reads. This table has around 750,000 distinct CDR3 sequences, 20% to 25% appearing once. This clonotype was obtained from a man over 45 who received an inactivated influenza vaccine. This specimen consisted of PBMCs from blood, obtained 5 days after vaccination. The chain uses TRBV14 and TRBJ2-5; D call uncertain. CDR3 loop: CASSPVGWEETQYF. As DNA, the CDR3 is TGTGCCAGCAGCCCAGTGGGGTGGGAAGAGACCCAGTACTTC.